These T cell receptor beta chains were read from a single sample in a study of CD4 T cells in relation to SARS-CoV-2 and coronaviruses. These TCRs are of unknown antigen specificity. Profiled with immunoSEQ multiplex PCR; TCRdb holds only in-frame clones, not every one. The table has about 21,000 clones, about 80% seen once; the top ten hold about a sixth. The specimen sequenced was CD4+ T cells from PBMCs, cultured in vitro. The receptors were gathered from a human donor in good health. Both conserved end residues are trimmed from each CDR3.

j_call v_call cdr3_aa
TRBJ2-6 TRBV21-1 ASSKREGSSGANVLT
TRBJ1-1 TRBV6-5 ASSPTGVAVAEAF
TRBJ1-6 TRBV5-1 ASSPRTGTDSPLH
TRBJ1-1 TRBV12-3/TRBV12-4 ASSPTENTEAF
TRBJ1-5 TRBV27 ASSLFPSQPQH
TRBJ1-1 TRBV28 ASKQGLMNTEAF
TRBJ2-5 TRBV7-2 ASSVTGIGQETQY
TRBJ2-1 TRBV7-3 ASSLTIYNEQF
TRBJ1-1 TRBV3-1/TRBV3-2 ASSQLHTEAF
TRBJ1-3 TRBV4-1 ASSQLRTVSSGNTIY
TRBJ2-5 TRBV12-3/TRBV12-4 ASGRTGGETQY
TRBJ2-3 TRBV7-6 ASSRRAGGLSSTDTQY
TRBJ1-1 TRBV2 ASSEVEGARTEAF
TRBJ2-3 TRBV3-1/TRBV3-2 ASSQLNPGQGYTDTQY
TRBJ1-4 TRBV30 AWSQRGTGKYGLF
TRBJ2-7 TRBV12-5 ASGLGSWHEQY
TRBJ2-7 TRBV6-2/TRBV6-3 ASSYSLAGSYEQY
TRBJ2-5 TRBV4-2 ASSQAWAGGPETQY
TRBJ2-1 TRBV7-8 ASSRRPTGQGQNEQF
TRBJ2-5 TRBV6-6 ASRPQGARPQETQY
TRBJ2-7 TRBV5-5 ASSTRTGGYEQY
TRBJ2-3 TRBV6-5 ASSYSGGAGTDTQY
TRBJ2-7 TRBV6-5 ASSLQTASPLEQY
TRBJ1-6 TRBV2 ATKRTGDNSPLH
TRBJ1-2 TRBV24-1 ATSAGQFGYT
TRBJ2-7 TRBV15 ATGQGAGYEQY
TRBJ1-1 TRBV7-9 ASSSQLNTEAF
TRBJ1-4 TRBV9 ASSKGQGGGIEKLF
TRBJ2-1 TRBV29-1 SATRGAAGNEQF
TRBJ2-1 TRBV7-6 ASSLRLPGLKF
TRBJ1-5 TRBV5-5 ASSPGTPNQPQH
TRBJ1-6 TRBV21-1 ASSSGGFSPLH
TRBJ1-6 TRBV11-1 ASSLSGSPLH
TRBJ2-5 TRBV2 ASSEALRGPKGETQY
TRBJ1-2 TRBV10-3 AISGGVRTGGAYGYT
TRBJ2-7 TRBV27 ASSVRTSGRADYEQY
TRBJ2-1 TRBV6-4 ASSDSSGSYNEQF
TRBJ2-5 TRBV12-3/TRBV12-4 ASSFAGQETQY
TRBJ2-7 TRBV6-6 ASSYSGQGVYEQY
TRBJ1-4 TRBV6-6 ASSDGPEKLF
TRBJ1-5 TRBV11-2 ASSLDGRRGQPQH
TRBJ2-7 TRBV6-1 ASSEVGEAYEQY
TRBJ1-1 TRBV11-2 AVPRDRGRGTEAF
TRBJ2-1 TRBV21-1 ASSKSEPGQPYNEQF
TRBJ2-2 TRBV3-1/TRBV3-2 ASSSNYLRTGNTGELF
TRBJ1-5 TRBV2 ASRGLQGSSNQPQH
TRBJ1-6 TRBV10-1 ASSSGQGSSPLH
TRBJ2-7 TRBV18 ASSTPGNEQY
TRBJ2-7 TRBV6-2/TRBV6-3 ASSYGTSSYEQY
TRBJ2-1 TRBV12-5 ASGSGGGEQF
TRBJ2-3 TRBV3-1/TRBV3-2 ASTLAGVRTDTQY
TRBJ2-4 TRBV6-1 ASNELAKNIQY
TRBJ1-2 TRBV10-1 ASSDRENGYT
TRBJ1-1 TRBV11-2 ASSFNDRNTEAF
TRBJ1-1 TRBV6-2/TRBV6-3 ASSSYPLLSATEAF